This T cell receptor beta chain stems from a study of T cell responses to AZD1222 COVID-19 vaccine. Data came from immunoSEQ multiplex PCR; TCRdb stores just in-frame clones and leaves some out. The sample contains about 130,000 clones, more than 85% of which appear only once. V lost 0 bases and J lost 0, with 12 bases in between. The V gene's germline CDR1 is SGHNT and CDR2 YYREEE (reference sequence). The CDR3 spans 16 residues. The chain joins TRBV5-4 to TRBJ2-5, with D possibly being TRBD2 (5 bases). This material consisted of peripheral blood, taken on day 0 of AZD1222 vaccination. This clonotype was sampled from an adult in good health. The CDR3 sequence: CASSLAATRDQETQYF. The CDR3 DNA sequence: TGTGCCAGCAGCTTGGCCGCGACGCGGGACCAAGAGACCCAGTACTTC.